Listed here are 28 T cell receptor beta chains from one sample, sequenced in a study of identical twins. Each CDR3 protein is one row after TCRdb ran MiXCR on the 5' RACE reads. This sample has fewer than 900,000 distinct CDR3 sequences, with around a sixth found just once. These sequences were also reported in another study, on T cells expressing NK-cell markers.

Sequences were obtained from PBMCs. Every receptor here comes from a woman aged 18-29 years in good health.

Only a few counts were recorded for this clonotype. The chain employs TRBV12-3 or TRBV12-4 and TRBJ2-1; 9 nucleotides align to TRBD1. The CDR3 is 14 residues long. V dropped 1 base and J dropped 10; count of bases not matched to a gene: 5. As DNA, the CDR3 is TGTGCCAGCAGTTTAGGGGACAGGGCACGAGAGCAGTTCTTC. It encodes CASSLGDRAREQFF.

This clonotype was detected only a few times. V is TRBV29-1 and J is TRBJ2-7; possibly TRBD2 for D (5 bases). Trimming left V 5 bases short and J 1 base short, with 15 bases between. This CDR3 region has 14 residues. CDR1 is SQVTM and CDR2 is ANQGSEA in the germline V gene. The CDR3 DNA is TGCAGCGTTATGAACGGAGGAATATCCTACGAGCAGTACTTC. Translation: CSVMNGGISYEQYF.

This clonotype came up a few times. This sequence joins TRBV12-3 or TRBV12-4 and TRBJ1-4; D remains unclear. CDR3 length: 14 amino acids. Trimming took off 7 bases at V and 5 bases at J, with 14 bases between the two ends. This CDR3 reads CASNNPPTNEKLFF. The CDR3 DNA reads TGTGCCAGCAACAATCCGCCTACCAATGAAAAACTGTTTTTT.

This clonotype was picked up a small number of times. The chain recombines TRBV7-2 with TRBJ1-6; 8 nucleotides match TRBD1. CDR3 size: 14 residues. Germline lookup yields CDR1 SGHTA and CDR2 FQGNSA. V gave up 5 bases and J gave up 10 bases; unmatched junction bases: 7. For the CDR3, the DNA is TGTGCCAGCAGCCTTCAGGGGGCATTCTCACCCCTCCACTTT. Residues: CASSLQGAFSPLHF.

The chain joins TRBV5-1 to TRBJ1-5; 9 bases are shared with TRBD1. CDR1 and CDR2 (germline): SGHRS, YFSETQ. The ends lost 4 bases at V and 5 bases at J; junction bases unmatched: 10. The CDR3 totals 16 residues. The CDR3 nucleotides are TGCGCCAGCAGCCCCGGGACAGGGTCGTTTGATCAGCCCCAGCATTTT. Translation: CASSPGTGSFDQPQHF.

The chain carries TRBV19 and TRBJ2-1, with D possibly matching TRBD2 (6 bases). The CDR3 runs to 19 residues. Germline-derived CDR1 and CDR2 are LNHDA and SQIVND (reference sequence). Trimming stripped 0 bases from V and 6 bases from J, with 24 bases between. This chain's CDR3 is CASSIDLGALSWGLNEQFF. CDR3 DNA: TGTGCCAGTAGTATAGATCTCGGCGCCTTAAGCTGGGGACTCAATGAGCAGTTCTTC.

To note about this clonotype: This may stem from a read error, because a much larger clone lies one nucleotide away. The chain joins TRBV2 to TRBJ2-1; maybe TRBD2 (6 bases). CDR1 and CDR2 (germline): SNHLY, FYNNEI. The CDR3 sequence is 15 residues long. Trimming removed 5 bases from V and 4 bases from J, with 15 bases in between. This CDR3 reads CASSIGTSTYNEQFF. DNA for the CDR3: TGTGCCAGCAGTATTGGGACTTCCACTTACAATGAGCAGTTCTTC. The complete variable domain, with remaining parts taken from reference TRBV2 and TRBJ2-1, reads EPEVTQTPSHQVTQMGQEVILRCVPISNHLYFYWYRQILGQKVEFLVSFYNNEISEKSEIFDDQFSVERPDGSNFTLKIRSTKLEDSAMYFCASSIGTSTYNEQFFGPGTRLTVL.

This clonotype was detected only a few times. CDR3: CASTTTGINQPQHF. CDR3 DNA sequence: TGTGCCAGCACCACAACAGGGATCAATCAGCCCCAGCATTTT. This sequence joins TRBV12-3 or TRBV12-4 and TRBJ1-5; TRBD1 is a possible D gene (6 bases). The CDR3 extends over 14 amino acids. V lost 7 bases and J 3 bases, leaving 13 bases between the germline ends.

This clonotype has only a few counts. The genes are TRBV5-6 and TRBJ1-2, with D perhaps matching TRBD1 (6 bases). CDR3 length: 14 amino acids. Germline-derived CDR1 and CDR2 are SGHDT and YYEEEE. V lost 4 bases to trimming and J lost 8 bases, with 18 bases between them. In DNA, the CDR3 is TGTGCCAGCAGCCTCCAGGGGCGGTTGAGAGGCTACACCTTC. It codes for CASSLQGRLRGYTF.

This clonotype appeared a few times. The genes are TRBV20-1 and TRBJ2-7; possible D gene TRBD1, 6 bases. CDR1 DFQATT and CDR2 SNEGSKA come from the germline V gene (reference sequence). V lost 4 bases to trimming and J lost 3 bases, with 16 bases between them. The CDR3 runs to 14 residues. The CDR3 sequence: CSATRDRTVYEQYF. The CDR3 DNA reads as TGCAGTGCTACGCGAGACAGGACAGTCTACGAGCAGTACTTC.

The chain joins TRBV13 to TRBJ1-2; a possible D gene is TRBD1 (6 bases). The length of the CDR3 is 14 residues. Germline-derived CDR1 and CDR2 are PRHDT and FYEKMQ (reference sequence). Trimming took 6 bases from V and 0 from J, leaving 11 bases between them. This CDR3 reads CASRRDNPNYGYTF. For the CDR3, the DNA is TGTGCCAGCAGGCGGGACAACCCTAACTATGGCTACACCTTC.

This clonotype occurred a few times. The chain carries TRBV20-1 and TRBJ1-1, with D hard to call. Trimming stripped 3 bases from V and 7 bases from J, with 6 bases between. Germline V lookup: CDR1 DFQATT, CDR2 SNEGSKA (reference sequence). This CDR3 spans 10 amino acids. The CDR3 reads CSARFIEAFF. CDR3 nucleotides: TGCAGTGCTAGGTTTATTGAAGCTTTCTTT.

This clonotype came up many times. The J gene is TRBJ2-1, the V gene TRBV6-6, with 8 positions matching TRBD2. The CDR3 runs 13 residues. Germline V gives CDR1 MNHNY, CDR2 SVGAGI (reference sequence). Trimming took 6 bases from V and 6 from J; bases not matched to a gene: 4. The CDR3: CASSLAGPNEQFF. The DNA for the CDR3 is TGTGCCAGCAGCTTAGCGGGACCCAATGAGCAGTTCTTC.

The chain combines TRBV5-1 with TRBJ1-5; D is possibly TRBD1 (5 bases). The V gene lost 0 bases and the J gene lost 1 base, with 8 bases spanning the gap. The CDR3 has 15 amino acids. Germline V CDR1 and CDR2: SGHRS, YFSETQ. CDR3 residues: CASSLDTGSNQPQHF. CDR3 nucleotide sequence: TGCGCCAGCAGCTTGGACACAGGCAGCAATCAGCCCCAGCATTTT. The full variable domain, with the rest looked up from reference TRBV5-1 and TRBJ1-5, is KAGVTQTPRYLIKTRGQQVTLSCSPISGHRSVSWYQQTPGQGLQFLFEYFSETQRNKGNFPGRFSGRQFSNSRSEMNVSTLELGDSALYLCASSLDTGSNQPQHFGDGTRLSIL.

There are a few counts of this clonotype. The chain recombines TRBV20-1 with TRBJ1-2, with 7 bases that match TRBD1. With 6 bases clipped from V and 4 bases from J, the junction kept 5 bases outside the gene matches. The CDR3 extends over 12 amino acids. Looked up from germline, CDR1 is DFQATT and CDR2 is SNEGSKA (reference sequence). CDR3 amino acids: CSARQGSYGYTF. The CDR3 nucleotides are TGCAGTGCCCGACAGGGTAGCTATGGCTACACCTTC.

V and J are TRBV5-1 and TRBJ2-3; possibly TRBD2 for D (5 bases). Germline V lookup: CDR1 SGHRS, CDR2 YFSETQ. The CDR3 sequence is 16 residues long. Trimming cost V 4 bases and J 7 bases, with 22 bases left between them. For the CDR3, the DNA is TGCGCCAGCAGCCCGCCCCGGGCCTCGCGGGCCAATACGCAGTATTTT. Translating it yields CASSPPRASRANTQYF. Filled out from reference TRBV5-1 and TRBJ2-3, the complete variable domain reads KAGVTQTPRYLIKTRGQQVTLSCSPISGHRSVSWYQQTPGQGLQFLFEYFSETQRNKGNFPGRFSGRQFSNSRSEMNVSTLELGDSALYLCASSPPRASRANTQYFGPGTRLTVL.

The rearrangement joins TRBV18 to TRBJ2-1; TRBD2 matches 10 bases. Germline loops: CDR1 KGHSH, CDR2 LQKENI. This CDR3 comprises 15 residues. J gave up 9 bases and V 2 bases, and 7 bases lay outside the gene matches. The CDR3 region is CASSPGAGGRSEQFF. DNA for the CDR3: TGTGCCAGCTCACCAGGAGCGGGAGGGAGGAGTGAGCAGTTCTTC.

This clonotype has only a few counts. The CDR3, as DNA: TGTGCCAGCAGGAGGATAAGGGACTCATCCTACGAGCAGTACTTC. Translating it yields CASRRIRDSSYEQYF. The chain recombines TRBV6-2 or TRBV6-3 with TRBJ2-7; TRBD2 might be the D (6 bases). The germline CDR1 and CDR2 sequences are MNHEY and SVGEGT. The CDR3 totals 15 residues. The germline V and J ends were trimmed by 6 bases and 1 base, with 16 bases remaining between them.

The CDR3 sequence is CASSLEAGGAGTQYF. In DNA form, the CDR3 reads TGTGCCAGCAGCTTAGAAGCGGGGGGCGCAGGGACCCAGTACTTC. The genes are TRBV7-6 and TRBJ2-5; 9 bases match TRBD2. V was clipped by 1 base and J by 7 bases; unmatched bases: 7. This CDR3 spans 15 amino acids. Germline assignment: CDR1 SGHVS and CDR2 FNYEAQ.

The chain joins TRBV7-9 to TRBJ2-7; D ambiguous. Looked up from germline, CDR1 is SEHNR and CDR2 is FQNEAQ (reference sequence). The CDR3 consists of 15 residues. V gave up 5 bases and J gave up 0 bases, with 14 bases separating them. CDR3 residues: CASSLVKGSSYEQYF. In DNA, the CDR3 is TGTGCCAGCAGCCTGGTAAAGGGAAGCTCCTACGAGCAGTACTTC.

The table lists this clonotype with a few counts. The V call is TRBV10-1, the J call TRBJ2-1; D is unclear. Germline V gene lookup returns CDR1 WNHNN and CDR2 SYGVQD (reference sequence). V shed 4 bases and J shed 2 bases, with 9 bases lying between them. CDR3 length: 14 residues. The CDR3 nucleotides read TGCGCCAGCAGTGGCCGGGCCCCCTACAATGAGCAGTTCTTC. It specifies CASSGRAPYNEQFF.

CDR3 protein: CASSARQASTDTQYF. In nucleotides, the CDR3 is TGTGCCAGCAGTGCTCGACAGGCTAGCACAGATACGCAGTATTTT. The chain uses TRBV6-1 and TRBJ2-3, with D perhaps TRBD1 (6 bases). The CDR3 has 15 residues. The V gene's germline CDR1 is MNHNS and CDR2 SASEGT. Trimming took 4 bases from V and 0 from J, leaving 11 bases between them.

This chain links TRBV3-1 with TRBJ2-1, with TRBD2 as a possible D gene (7 bases). CDR3 size: 14 residues. CDR1 is LGHDT and CDR2 is YNNKEL in the germline V gene (reference sequence). V lost 5 bases to trimming and J lost 7 bases, with 15 bases between them. CDR3: CASSFRGGRNEQFF. The CDR3, as DNA: TGTGCCAGCAGCTTTAGGGGGGGCCGAAATGAGCAGTTCTTC.

There are a few counts of this clonotype. At one boundary the junction diverges from the germline segment, which might be a read error. This chain uses TRBV6-4 with TRBJ2-7, with D uncertain. The CDR3 runs 8 residues. The germline V gene has CDR1 MRHNA and CDR2 SNTAGT. The DNA for the CDR3 is TGTGCCAGAATGGACGGAAGCTTC. Amino acids: CARMDGSF.

A few counts support this clonotype. The chain's CDR3 is CASSLVRPYEQYF. CDR3 DNA: TGCGCCAGCAGCTTGGTCAGACCCTACGAGCAGTACTTC. This chain joins TRBV5-1 and TRBJ2-7, with unresolved D. There are 13 residues in the CDR3. Germline V gene lookup returns CDR1 SGHRS and CDR2 YFSETQ. V was shortened by 0 bases and J by 2 bases, with 6 bases between the two germline ends.

This clonotype was observed a few times. CDR3 coding DNA: TGTGCCATCAAGAGTGCAGGGGGTATGTTATTGAACACTGAAGCTTTCTTT. It is translated as CAIKSAGGMLLNTEAFF. The J gene is TRBJ1-1, the V gene TRBV10-3; 7 nucleotides align to TRBD1. V dropped 7 bases and J dropped 0; count of bases not matched to a gene: 14. This CDR3 is 17 amino acids long. Germline lookup yields CDR1 ENHRY and CDR2 SYGVKD.

Only a few counts were recorded for this clonotype. The chain employs TRBV20-1 and TRBJ1-1; 8 bases are a match to TRBD1. Trimming cost V 0 bases and J 1 base; bases outside gene matches: 7. Per the germline V gene, CDR1 is DFQATT and CDR2 is SNEGSKA (reference sequence). The CDR3 has 16 amino acids. The CDR3 region has the DNA TGCAGTGCTAGAGATGCCCCGGACAGGGAGAACACTGAAGCTTTCTTT. Protein sequence: CSARDAPDRENTEAFF.

This clonotype was observed a handful of times. V is TRBV21-1 and J is TRBJ2-5; the table's D call TRBD2 went unverified against the DNA. TRBV21-1 is listed as a pseudogene. This CDR3 is built from 16 residues. CDR3 nucleotides: TGTGCCAGCACCGAGGCCCGGGACGGTGACCAAGAGACCCAGTACTTC. This codes for CASTEARDGDQETQYF.